Sequencing of this T cell receptor (beta chain) was carried out in a study of OX40 agonist ivuxolimab in advanced cancers. Study summary: Ivuxolimab was administered intravenously to patients at 0.01 to 10 mg/kg every 2 weeks. Prior anti-PD-1, anti-PD-L1 or anti-CTLA-4 therapy was allowed; approximately 40% had some.

Peripheral blood came from all dose cohorts at three timepoints. Produced via immunoSEQ multiplex PCR; TCRdb's table is partial and in-frame only. The sample includes nearly 20,000 clones, roughly 85% of them seen just once. The CDR3 extends over 15 amino acids. Germline-derived CDR1 and CDR2 are LGHNA and YSLEER. V gave up 6 bases and J gave up 8 bases, with 19 bases separating them. This receptor was identified in an adult with an advanced solid tumor such as melanoma, head and neck, liver or kidney cancer. The starting material was CD4+ or CD8+ T cells sorted from blood, obtained in a trial of the OX40 agonist ivuxolimab. The genes are TRBV4-3 and TRBJ1-4; D is unclear. The CDR3 sequence is CASSHDRGGAEKLFF. As DNA, the CDR3 is TGCGCCAGCAGTCACGACCGGGGTGGCGCGGAAAAACTGTTTTTT.